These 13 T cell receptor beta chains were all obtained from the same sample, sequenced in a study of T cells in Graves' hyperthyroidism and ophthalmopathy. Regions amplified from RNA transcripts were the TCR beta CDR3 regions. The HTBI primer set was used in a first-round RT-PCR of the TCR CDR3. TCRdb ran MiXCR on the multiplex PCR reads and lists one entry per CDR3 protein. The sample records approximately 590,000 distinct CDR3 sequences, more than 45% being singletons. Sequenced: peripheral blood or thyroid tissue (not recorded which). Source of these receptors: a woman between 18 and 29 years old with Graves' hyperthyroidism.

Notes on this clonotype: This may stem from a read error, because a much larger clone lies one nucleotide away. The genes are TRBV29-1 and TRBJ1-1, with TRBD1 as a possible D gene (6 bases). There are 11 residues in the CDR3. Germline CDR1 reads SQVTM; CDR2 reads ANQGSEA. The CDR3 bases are TGCAGCGTGGCCGGGACACATGAAGCTTCCTTT. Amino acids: CSVAGTHEASF.

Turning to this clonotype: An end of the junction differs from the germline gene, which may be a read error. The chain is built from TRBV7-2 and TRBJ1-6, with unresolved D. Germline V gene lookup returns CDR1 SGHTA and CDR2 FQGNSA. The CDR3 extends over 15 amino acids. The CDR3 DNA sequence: TGCGCCAGCAGCCAAGACCATCTCTATAATTCACCCCTCCACTTT. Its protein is CASSQDHLYNSPLHF. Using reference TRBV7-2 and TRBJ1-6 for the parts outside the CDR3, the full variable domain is GAGVSQSPSNKVTEKGKDVELRCDPISGHTALYWYRQSLGQGLEFLIYFQGNSAPDKSGLPSDRFSAERTGGSVSTLTIQRTQQEDSAVYLCASSQDHLYNSPLHFGNGTRLTVT.

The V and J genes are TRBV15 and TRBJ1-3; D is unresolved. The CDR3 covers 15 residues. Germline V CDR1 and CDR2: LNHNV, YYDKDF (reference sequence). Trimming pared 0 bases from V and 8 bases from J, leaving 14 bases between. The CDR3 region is CATSRDSRATHTIYF. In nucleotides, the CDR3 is TGTGCCACCAGCAGAGATAGCAGAGCAACTCACACCATATATTTT.

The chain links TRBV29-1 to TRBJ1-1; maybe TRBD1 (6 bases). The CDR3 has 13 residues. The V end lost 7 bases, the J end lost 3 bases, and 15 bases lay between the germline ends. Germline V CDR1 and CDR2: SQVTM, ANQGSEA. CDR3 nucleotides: TGCAGCGCCGACCCAGGGGCAGACACTGAAGCTTTCTTT. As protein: CSADPGADTEAFF. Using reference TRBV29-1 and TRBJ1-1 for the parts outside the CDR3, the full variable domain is SAVISQKPSRDICQRGTSLTIQCQVDSQVTMMFWYRQQPGQSLTLIATANQGSEATYESGFVIDKFPISRPNLTFSTLTVSNMSPEDSSIYLCSADPGADTEAFFGQGTRLTVV.

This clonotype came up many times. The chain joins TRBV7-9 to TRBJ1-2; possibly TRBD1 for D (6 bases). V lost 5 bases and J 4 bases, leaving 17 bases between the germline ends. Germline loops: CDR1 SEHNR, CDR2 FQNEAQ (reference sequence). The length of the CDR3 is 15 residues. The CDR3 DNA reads TGTGCCAGCAGCGTTGCGGACAGCCAGAGCTATGGCTACACCTTC. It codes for CASSVADSQSYGYTF.

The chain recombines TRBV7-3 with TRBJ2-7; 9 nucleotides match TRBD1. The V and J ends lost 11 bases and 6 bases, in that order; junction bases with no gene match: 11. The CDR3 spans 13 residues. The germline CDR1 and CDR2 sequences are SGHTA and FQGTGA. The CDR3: CAWSFGTGIEQYF. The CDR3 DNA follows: TGTGCCTGGAGTTTCGGGACAGGGATCGAGCAGTACTTC.

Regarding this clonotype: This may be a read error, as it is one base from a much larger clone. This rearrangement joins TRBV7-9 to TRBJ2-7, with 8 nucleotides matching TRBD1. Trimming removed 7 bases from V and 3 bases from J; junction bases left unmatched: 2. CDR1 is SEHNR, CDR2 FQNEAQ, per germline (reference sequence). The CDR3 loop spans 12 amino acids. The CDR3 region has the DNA TGTGCCAGCAACAGGGGGGACTACGAGCAGTACTTC. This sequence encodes CASNRGDYEQYF.

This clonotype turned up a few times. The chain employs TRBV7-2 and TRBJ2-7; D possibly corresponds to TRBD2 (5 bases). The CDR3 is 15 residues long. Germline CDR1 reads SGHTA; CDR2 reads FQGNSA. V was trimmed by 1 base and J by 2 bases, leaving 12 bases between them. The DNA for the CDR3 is TGTGCCAGCAGCTTAGAAACCGTCGGGGCCTACGAGCAGTACTTC. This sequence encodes CASSLETVGAYEQYF.

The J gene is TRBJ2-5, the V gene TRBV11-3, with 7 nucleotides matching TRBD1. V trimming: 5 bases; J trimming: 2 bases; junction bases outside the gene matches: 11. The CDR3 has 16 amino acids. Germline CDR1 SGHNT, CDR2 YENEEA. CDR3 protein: CASSPTGWDRQETQYF. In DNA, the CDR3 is TGTGCCAGCAGCCCTACGGGATGGGACAGACAAGAGACCCAGTACTTC.

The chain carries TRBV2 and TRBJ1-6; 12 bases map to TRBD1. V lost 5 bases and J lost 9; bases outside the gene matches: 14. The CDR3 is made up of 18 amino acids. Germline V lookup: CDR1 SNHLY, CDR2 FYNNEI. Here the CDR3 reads CASSFTTGTGGEGSPLHF. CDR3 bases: TGTGCCAGCAGTTTTACGACCGGGACAGGGGGCGAAGGTTCACCCCTCCACTTT.

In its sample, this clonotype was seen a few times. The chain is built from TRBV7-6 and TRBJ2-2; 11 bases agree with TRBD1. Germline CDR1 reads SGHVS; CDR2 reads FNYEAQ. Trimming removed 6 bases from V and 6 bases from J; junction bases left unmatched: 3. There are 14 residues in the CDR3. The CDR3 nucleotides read TGTGCCAGCAGTTTGGGACAGGGGGCCGGGGAGCTGTTTTTT. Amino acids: CASSLGQGAGELFF.

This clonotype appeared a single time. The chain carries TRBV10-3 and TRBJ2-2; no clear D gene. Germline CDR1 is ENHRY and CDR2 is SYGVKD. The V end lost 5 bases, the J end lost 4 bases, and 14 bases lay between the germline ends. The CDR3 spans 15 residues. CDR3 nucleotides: TGTGCCATCAGTCCCCGCAGAAACTCCACCGGGGAGCTGTTTTTT. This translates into CAISPRRNSTGELFF.

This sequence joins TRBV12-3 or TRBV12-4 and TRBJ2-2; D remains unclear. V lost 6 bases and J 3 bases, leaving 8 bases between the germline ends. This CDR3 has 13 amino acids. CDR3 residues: CASRIPYTGELFF. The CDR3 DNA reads TGTGCCAGCAGAATCCCCTACACCGGGGAGCTGTTTTTT.